This T cell receptor (beta chain) was retrieved from a study of beta chain features in type 1 diabetes. Study outcomes and limitations: TCRB CDR3s were moderately but significantly shorter in Type 1 diabetes patients in all four CD4+ subsets. Cells carrying high TCR expression could end up over-represented when cDNA is sequenced.

Worth noting for this clone: The antigen is undetermined.

Purity exceeding 95% was reached by all sorted populations. Expressed TCRB transcripts were sequenced, since all the RNA that had been isolated was reverse transcribed. Average reads for naive, central memory and regulatory T cell samples were several million. Only in-frame clones appear in the TCRdb table, and some are missing; sequencing was by immunoSEQ multiplex PCR. The data contain about 900,000 clones, roughly a sixth of them singletons. This CDR3 is built from 13 residues. The ends were cut back, 6 bases at V and 3 bases at J, with 8 bases in the middle. Per the germline V gene, CDR1 is MNHEY and CDR2 is SVGAGI.

The J gene is TRBJ2-2, the V gene TRBV6-5; D is ambiguous. This clonotype originated in a woman younger than 35 in good health. The sample taken for sequencing was naive CD4+ T cells from blood. The CDR3 DNA reads as TGTGCCAGCAGGCTTCAGGACACCGGGGAGCTGTTTTTT. It codes for CASRLQDTGELFF.